What follows are 8 T cell receptor beta chains derived from one specimen sequenced in a study of blood T cell repertoires in COVID-19. TCRdb's copy holds only in-frame clones and misses some; the assay was immunoSEQ multiplex PCR. This table has 250,000 to 350,000 clones, more than 80% appearing once. The sequenced sample consisted of peripheral blood. Every receptor here comes from a woman aged 45-65 years with COVID-19, enrolled during active disease.

This CDR3 is CASSLGGTAFYEQYF. The CDR3 region has the DNA TGTGCCAGCAGCTTAGGCGGGACAGCATTCTACGAGCAGTACTTC. The gene calls are TRBV11-2 and TRBJ2-7; TRBD1 might be the D (7 bases). Germline CDR1 reads SGHAT; CDR2 reads FQNNGV. The CDR3 runs 15 residues. V lost 1 base and J 3 bases, leaving 13 bases between the germline ends.

J is TRBJ2-7 and V is TRBV9; 10 bases match TRBD1. Losses at the gene ends were 0 bases for V and 3 bases for J; bases not matched to a gene: 3. CDR3 length equals 15 residues. The germline V gene encodes CDR1 SGDLS and CDR2 YYNGEE. The CDR3 DNA follows: TGTGCCAGCAGCGTAGGGGGGACAGGGGTCTACGAGCAGTACTTC. The encoded protein is CASSVGGTGVYEQYF.

Regarding this clone: Other nucleotide sequences from this sample produce the same CDR3. The CDR3 region has the DNA TGTGCCAGCAGCAAACCGGACAGAGGCTATGGCTACACCTTC. This gives the protein CASSKPDRGYGYTF. The gene calls are TRBV21-1 and TRBJ1-2; the table's D call TRBD1 went unverified against the DNA. TRBV21-1 is given as a pseudogene. This CDR3 comprises 14 residues.

Only one count was recorded for this clone. The chain uses TRBV24-1 and TRBJ2-5, with D tentatively TRBD1 (6 bases). The CDR3 loop spans 17 amino acids. The V end lost 2 bases, the J end lost 4 bases, and 19 bases lay between the germline ends. The germline gives CDR1 KGHDR, CDR2 SFDVKD. DNA of the CDR3: TGTGCCACCAGTGATTGGGAACCACTCAGGGGTTCAGAGACCCAGTACTTC. Amino acid sequence: CATSDWEPLRGSETQYF.

This rearrangement joins TRBV30 to TRBJ1-3; D not resolved. Trimming cost V 8 bases and J 5 bases, with 16 bases left between them. CDR1 is GTSNPN and CDR2 is SVGIG in the germline V gene (reference sequence). The CDR3 is 13 residues long. CDR3 nucleotides: TGTGCCGCCAGCGAGAGCCCGCGAAACACCATATATTTT. Translated: CAASESPRNTIYF. Full variable domain (missing parts from reference TRBV30 and TRBJ1-3): SQTIHQWPATLVQPVGSPLSLECTVEGTSNPNLYWYRQAAGRGLQLLFYSVGIGQISSEVPQNLSASRPQDRQFILSSKKLLLSDSGFYLCAASESPRNTIYFGEGSWLTVV.

The genes are TRBV19 and TRBJ1-2; tentative D call: TRBD1 (6 bases). Trimming took 8 bases from V and 4 from J, leaving 20 bases between them. CDR1 and CDR2 (germline): LNHDA, SQIVND (reference sequence). The CDR3 has 15 amino acids. This CDR3 reads CASADRPGVSYGYTF. As DNA, the CDR3 is TGTGCCAGTGCCGACAGACCAGGGGTTTCCTATGGCTACACCTTC.

The DNA of the CDR3 is TGTGCCAGCAGCTTGGGACAGTCAGATACGCAGTATTTT. Translated, it gives CASSLGQSDTQYF. The chain carries TRBV12-3 or TRBV12-4 and TRBJ2-3; 7 nucleotides match TRBD1. The CDR3 is made up of 13 amino acids. The trim removed 6 bases at V and 4 bases at J, leaving 4 bases unmatched.

This rearrangement joins TRBV2 to TRBJ2-1; 8 bases match TRBD2. V gave up 6 bases and J gave up 8 bases; unmatched junction bases: 9. Germline assignment: CDR1 SNHLY and CDR2 FYNNEI. The CDR3 runs 14 residues. CDR3 amino acids: CASRIGLAYYEQFF. The DNA of the CDR3 is TGTGCCAGCAGGATAGGACTAGCTTATTATGAGCAGTTCTTC. The full variable domain, its missing parts supplied by reference TRBV2 and TRBJ2-1, is EPEVTQTPSHQVTQMGQEVILRCVPISNHLYFYWYRQILGQKVEFLVSFYNNEISEKSEIFDDQFSVERPDGSNFTLKIRSTKLEDSAMYFCASRIGLAYYEQFFGPGTRLTVL.